The clone carrying this T cell receptor (beta chain) was counted many times. Its specificity is not known. The data were obtained in a study of T cells after yellow fever vaccination. On the study more broadly: Researchers used SMART-Seq v4 Ultra Low Input to prepare fractions that had low cell numbers.

Study conclusions and caveats: Reappearing after the booster were most of the clones from primary vaccination (less than 98% CD4, around 88% CD8). A weaker but faster secondary response was observed, peaking on day 5 versus 15. Abundant clonotypes from the bulk population could contaminate FACS-sorted repertoires.

V dropped 8 bases and J dropped 4 bases, with 24 bases sitting between them. The V gene's germline CDR1 is SEHNR and CDR2 FQNEAQ (reference sequence). The CDR3 runs 17 residues. Each CDR3 protein gets one entry after TCRdb re-called the 5' RACE reads with MiXCR. The sample contains around 310,000 distinct CDR3 sequences, around 4% of which appear only once. The material was PBMCs, obtained on the day of the yellow fever booster vaccination. The sequence derives from a man younger than 35 who received the YFV17D yellow fever vaccine. The chain uses TRBV7-9 and TRBJ2-1; D may match TRBD1 or TRBD2 (5 bases each). The chain's CDR3 is CASFPTAGGIGYNEQFF. CDR3 DNA: TGTGCCAGCTTCCCTACGGCTGGGGGAATAGGGTACAATGAGCAGTTCTTC.